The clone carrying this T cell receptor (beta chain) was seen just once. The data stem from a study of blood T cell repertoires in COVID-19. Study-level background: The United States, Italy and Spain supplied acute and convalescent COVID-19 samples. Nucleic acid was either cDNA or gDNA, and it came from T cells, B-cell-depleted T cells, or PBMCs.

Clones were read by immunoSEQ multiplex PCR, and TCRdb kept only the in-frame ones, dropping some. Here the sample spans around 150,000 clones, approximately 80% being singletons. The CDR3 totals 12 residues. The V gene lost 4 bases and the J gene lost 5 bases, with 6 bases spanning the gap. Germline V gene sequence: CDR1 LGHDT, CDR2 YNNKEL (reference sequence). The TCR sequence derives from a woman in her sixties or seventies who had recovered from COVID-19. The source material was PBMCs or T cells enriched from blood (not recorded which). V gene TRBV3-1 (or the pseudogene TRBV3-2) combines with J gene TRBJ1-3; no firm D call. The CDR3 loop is CASSLARNTIYF. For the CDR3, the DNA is TGTGCCAGCAGCCTGGCTCGAAACACCATATATTTT.